This T cell receptor (beta chain) stems from a study of blood T cell repertoires in COVID-19. Study-level information: Nucleic acid was either cDNA or gDNA, and it came from T cells, B-cell-depleted T cells, or PBMCs.

The CDR3 extends over 16 amino acids. Germline V gene data show CDR1 as MGHRA and CDR2 as YSYEKL. Trimming removed 2 bases at V and 3 bases at J, with 13 bases between. The authors' processing: Estimation of nucleated cell counts relied on the amplification of reference gene primers. Some clones are missing from TCRdb's copy, which holds only in-frame ones; the method was immunoSEQ multiplex PCR. V, J and clone size were drawn from that table, and D and trimming were deduced from the DNA. The sample has about 140,000 clones, approximately 88% seen once. Participants were aged roughly 18 to 89 years from about two dozen US areas. Clinical history reported by participants formed the basis on which cohorts were assigned.

The chain uses TRBV4-1 and TRBJ2-2; maybe TRBD2 (6 bases). This TCR was recovered from a man aged 40-55 years with acute COVID-19. The sample consisted of PBMCs or T cells enriched from blood (not recorded which). CDR3 coding DNA: TGCGCCAGCAGCCAATCTGGCGCGGGGTACACCGGGGAGCTGTTTTTT. This gives the protein CASSQSGAGYTGELFF.